This entry features one T cell receptor beta chain sequence. The sample originates from a study of blood T cell repertoires in COVID-19. Germline assignment: CDR1 KGHDR and CDR2 SFDVKD. J gave up 3 bases and V 7 bases, and 5 bases lay outside the gene matches. The CDR3 covers 14 residues. TCRdb's table, derived via immunoSEQ multiplex PCR, lists solely in-frame clones and lacks some. Of tens of thousands of clones in the sample, 85% were seen once. This receptor was identified in an elderly man with acute or convalescent COVID-19. This sequence joins TRBV24-1 and TRBJ2-7, with 10 positions matching TRBD1. The source material was peripheral blood. CDR3 sequence: CATSHRDRGYEQYF. The CDR3 DNA reads as TGTGCCACCAGCCACCGGGACAGGGGCTACGAGCAGTACTTC.